This T cell receptor beta chain was retrieved from a study of cytomegalovirus exposure and HLA in healthy donors. TCRdb keeps only in-frame clones here, not all; method: immunoSEQ multiplex PCR. The sample lists 130,000 to 150,000 clones; approximately 91% were seen once. Study outcomes and limitations: The study listed around 150 cytomegalovirus-associated TCR beta chains. Many donors carried some public TCRs, although rarity characterized most TCR sequences.

Notes on this clone: Its antigen is currently unknown.

CDR3 size: 15 residues. Germline V lookup: CDR1 GTSNPN, CDR2 SVGIG (reference sequence). V was pared by 0 bases and J by 2 bases, with 11 bases between. The rearrangement joins TRBV30 to TRBJ1-3; D is perhaps TRBD1 (5 bases). The sequencing sample was made of PBMCs. The TCR sequence derives from a woman under 30 in good health and CMV-seropositive. This CDR3 reads CAWSVGVGAGNTIYF. DNA of the CDR3: TGTGCCTGGAGTGTAGGGGTAGGAGCTGGAAACACCATATATTTT. The full variable domain, completed using reference TRBV30 and TRBJ1-3, is SQTIHQWPATLVQPVGSPLSLECTVEGTSNPNLYWYRQAAGRGLQLLFYSVGIGQISSEVPQNLSASRPQDRQFILSSKKLLLSDSGFYLCAWSVGVGAGNTIYFGEGSWLTVV.